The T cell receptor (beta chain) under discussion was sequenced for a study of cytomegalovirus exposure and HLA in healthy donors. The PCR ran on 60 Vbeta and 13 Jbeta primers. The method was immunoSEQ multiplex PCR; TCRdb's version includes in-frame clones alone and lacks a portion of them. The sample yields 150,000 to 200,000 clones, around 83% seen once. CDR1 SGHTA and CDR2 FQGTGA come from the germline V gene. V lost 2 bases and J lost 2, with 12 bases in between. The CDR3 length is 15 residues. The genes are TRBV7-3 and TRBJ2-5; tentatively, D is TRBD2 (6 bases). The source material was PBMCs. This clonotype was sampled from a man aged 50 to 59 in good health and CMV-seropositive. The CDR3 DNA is TGTGCCAGCAGCTTAGGGGGGAGAGGTCAAGAGACCCAGTACTTC. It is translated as CASSLGGRGQETQYF.